This T cell receptor beta chain was identified in a study of blood T cell repertoires in COVID-19. Germline V gene sequence: CDR1 SGHTA, CDR2 FQGNSA. The CDR3 sequence is 15 residues long. After removal of 5 bases from V and 0 bases from J, the junction contained 5 bases not matched to a gene. Libraries were prepared by immunoSEQ multiplex PCR; TCRdb keeps only in-frame clonotypes and omits some of them. This table has roughly 70,000 clones, 75% to 85% appearing once. This TCR derives from a human donor in a cohort sampled during active COVID-19. Sequencing was performed on peripheral blood. This sequence joins TRBV7-2 and TRBJ1-2; 8 nucleotides match TRBD1. Here the CDR3 DNA reads TGTGCCAGCAGCCCTACAGGGGGGACTAACTATGGCTACACCTTC. This codes for CASSPTGGTNYGYTF.